This T cell receptor beta chain was found in a study of cytomegalovirus exposure and HLA in healthy donors. Looking at the study overall: Early release data held 85 million or so unique TCRs from HLA-typed donors. Out of fewer than 400 genotyped donors, roughly 83% belonged to the Caucasian-associated ancestry cluster.

The junction had 3 bases not matched to a gene; V was cut back by 0 bases and J by 8 bases. The CDR3 runs 13 residues. Germline values: CDR1 SGHRS, CDR2 YFSETQ. Overall study findings and caveats: At a 0.05 false discovery rate, a later analysis found approximately 15,000 TCR beta sequences to be associated with HLA alleles. A later examination showed that TCR association rates differed by HLA locus, with DRB1 most and HLA-C fewest.

PCR used 60 Vbeta primers and 13 Jbeta primers. Libraries were prepared by immunoSEQ multiplex PCR; TCRdb keeps only in-frame clonotypes and omits some of them. The data contain 150,000 to 200,000 clones, around 74% of them seen just once; the ten biggest clones take up over 2.5%. This clone is a singleton in its sample. Its antigen is unidentified. Sequencing input: PBMCs. The chain couples TRBV5-1 to TRBJ1-2; the match to TRBD1 covers 8 bases. This clonotype was sampled from a female donor in good health and CMV-seronegative. This CDR3 reads CASSLDRGDGYTF. In DNA, the CDR3 is TGCGCCAGCAGCTTGGACAGGGGGGACGGCTACACCTTC.